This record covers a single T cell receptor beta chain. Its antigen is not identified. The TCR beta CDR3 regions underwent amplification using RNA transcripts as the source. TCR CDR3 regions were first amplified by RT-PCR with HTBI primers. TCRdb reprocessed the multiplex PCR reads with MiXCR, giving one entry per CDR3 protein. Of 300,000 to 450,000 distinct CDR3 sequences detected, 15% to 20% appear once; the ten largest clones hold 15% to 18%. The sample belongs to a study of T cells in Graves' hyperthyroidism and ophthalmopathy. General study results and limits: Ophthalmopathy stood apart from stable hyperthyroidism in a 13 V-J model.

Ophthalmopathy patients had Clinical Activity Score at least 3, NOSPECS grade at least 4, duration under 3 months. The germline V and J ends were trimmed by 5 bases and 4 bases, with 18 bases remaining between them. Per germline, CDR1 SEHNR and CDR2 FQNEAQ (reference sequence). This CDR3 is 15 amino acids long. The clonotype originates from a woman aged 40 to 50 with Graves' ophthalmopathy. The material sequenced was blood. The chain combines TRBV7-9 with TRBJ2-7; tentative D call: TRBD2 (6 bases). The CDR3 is CASSAAGPTIYEQYF. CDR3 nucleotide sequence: TGTGCCAGCAGCGCGGCGGGGCCGACGATTTACGAGCAGTACTTC.